This T cell receptor (beta chain) came from a study of T cell changes during pregnancy in multiple sclerosis. Method: immunoSEQ multiplex PCR; TCRdb's copy keeps in-frame clones and lacks some. The table has tens of thousands of clones, about 93% seen once. This receptor was taken from a female donor in good health, enrolled as a control in a pregnancy study. Source: CD4+ T cells from peripheral blood mononuclear cells, taken in the second trimester of pregnancy.

As DNA, the CDR3 is TGTGCCAGCAGCAAAGCGCCCAGTTTCAACAATGAGCAGTTCTTC. Translating gives CASSKAPSFNNEQFF. The chain links TRBV21-1 to TRBJ2-1; the table's D call, TRBD1, has no DNA check behind it. TRBV21-1 is given as a pseudogene. This CDR3 has 15 amino acids.